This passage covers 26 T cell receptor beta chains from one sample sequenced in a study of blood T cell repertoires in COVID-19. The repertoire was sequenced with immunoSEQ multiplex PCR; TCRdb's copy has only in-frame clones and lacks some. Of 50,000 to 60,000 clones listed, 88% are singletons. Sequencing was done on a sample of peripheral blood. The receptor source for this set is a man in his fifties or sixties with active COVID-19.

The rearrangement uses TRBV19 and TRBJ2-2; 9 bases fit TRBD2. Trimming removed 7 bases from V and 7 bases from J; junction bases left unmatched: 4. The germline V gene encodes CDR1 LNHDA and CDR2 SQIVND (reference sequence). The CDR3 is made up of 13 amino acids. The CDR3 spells CASKAGGVGELFF. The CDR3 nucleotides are TGTGCCAGTAAGGCGGGAGGGGTCGGGGAGCTGTTTTTT.

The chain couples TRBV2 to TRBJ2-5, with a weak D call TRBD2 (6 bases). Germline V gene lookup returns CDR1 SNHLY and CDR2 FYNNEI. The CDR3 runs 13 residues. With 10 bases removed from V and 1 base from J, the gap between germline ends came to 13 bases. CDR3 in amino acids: CANGGDGQETQYF. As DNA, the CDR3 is TGTGCCAACGGGGGAGACGGCCAAGAGACCCAGTACTTC.

DNA for the CDR3: TGCGCCAGCAGCTTGGCTCAGGGGATGAACACTGAAGCTTTCTTT. Translated: CASSLAQGMNTEAFF. The rearrangement joins TRBV5-1 to TRBJ1-1; tentative D call: TRBD1 (6 bases). V was trimmed by 0 bases and J by 0 bases, leaving 9 bases between them. The CDR3 totals 15 residues. Germline V gene lookup returns CDR1 SGHRS and CDR2 YFSETQ.

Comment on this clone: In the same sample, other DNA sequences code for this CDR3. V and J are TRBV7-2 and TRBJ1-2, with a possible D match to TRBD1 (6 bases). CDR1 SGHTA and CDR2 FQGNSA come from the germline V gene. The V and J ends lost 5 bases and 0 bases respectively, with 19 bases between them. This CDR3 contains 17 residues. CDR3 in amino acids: CASSPPLRAGANYGYTF. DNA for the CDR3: TGTGCCAGCAGCCCTCCGTTACGGGCAGGGGCTAACTATGGCTACACCTTC.

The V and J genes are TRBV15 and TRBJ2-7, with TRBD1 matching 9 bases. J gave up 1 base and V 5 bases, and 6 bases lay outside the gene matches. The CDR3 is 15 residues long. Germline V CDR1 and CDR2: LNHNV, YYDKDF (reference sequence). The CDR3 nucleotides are TGTGCCACCAGCGAGCCGGGACAGGGATCCTACGAGCAGTACTTC. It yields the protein CATSEPGQGSYEQYF.

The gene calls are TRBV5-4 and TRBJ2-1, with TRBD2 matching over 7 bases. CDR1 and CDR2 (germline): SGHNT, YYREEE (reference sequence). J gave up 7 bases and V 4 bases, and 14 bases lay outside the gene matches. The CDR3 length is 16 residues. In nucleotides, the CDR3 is TGTGCCAGCAGCCCTAAGGGTGGGCTAGCGGAGAATGAGCAGTTCTTC. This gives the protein CASSPKGGLAENEQFF.

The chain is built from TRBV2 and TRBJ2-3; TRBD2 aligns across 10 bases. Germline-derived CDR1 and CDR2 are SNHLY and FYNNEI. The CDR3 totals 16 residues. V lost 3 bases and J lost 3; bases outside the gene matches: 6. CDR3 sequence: CASSESSGRGTDTQYF. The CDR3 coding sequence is TGTGCCAGCAGTGAGTCTAGCGGGAGAGGAACAGATACGCAGTATTTT.

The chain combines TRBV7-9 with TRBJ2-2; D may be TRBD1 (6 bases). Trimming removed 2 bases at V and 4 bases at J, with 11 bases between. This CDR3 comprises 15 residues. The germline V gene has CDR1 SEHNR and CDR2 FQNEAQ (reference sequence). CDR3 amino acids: CASSLLGAITGELFF. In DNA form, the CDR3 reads TGTGCCAGCAGCTTATTGGGGGCGATCACCGGGGAGCTGTTTTTT. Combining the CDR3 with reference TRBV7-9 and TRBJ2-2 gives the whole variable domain DTGVSQNPRHKITKRGQNVTFRCDPISEHNRLYWYRQTLGQGPEFLTYFQNEAQLEKSRLLSDRFSAERPKGSFSTLEIQRTEQGDSAMYLCASSLLGAITGELFFGEGSRLTVL.

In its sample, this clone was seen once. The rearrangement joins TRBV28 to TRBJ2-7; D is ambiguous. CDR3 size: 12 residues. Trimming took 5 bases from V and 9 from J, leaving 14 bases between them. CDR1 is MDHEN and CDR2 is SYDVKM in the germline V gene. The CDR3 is CASSRPRFGQYF. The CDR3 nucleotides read TGTGCCAGCAGTCGCCCGCGATTTGGGCAGTACTTC.

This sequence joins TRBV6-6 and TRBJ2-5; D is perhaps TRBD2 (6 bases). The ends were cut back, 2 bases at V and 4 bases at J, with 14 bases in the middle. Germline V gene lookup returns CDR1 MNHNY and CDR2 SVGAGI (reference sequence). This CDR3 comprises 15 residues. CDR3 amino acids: CASSYLGGSGETQYF. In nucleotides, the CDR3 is TGTGCCAGCAGTTACCTTGGAGGGAGTGGAGAGACCCAGTACTTC.

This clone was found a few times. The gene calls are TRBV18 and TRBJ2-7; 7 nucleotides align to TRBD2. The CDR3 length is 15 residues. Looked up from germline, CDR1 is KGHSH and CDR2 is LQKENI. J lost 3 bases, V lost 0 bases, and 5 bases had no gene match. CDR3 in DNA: TGTGCCAGCTCACCACCGCGGGAGTACGGCTACGAGCAGTACTTC. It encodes CASSPPREYGYEQYF.

In DNA, the CDR3 is TGCGCCAGCAGCCTACTCGGGGGTGTCGAGACCCAGTACTTC. This translates into CASSLLGGVETQYF. The chain recombines TRBV5-1 with TRBJ2-5, with TRBD2 as a possible D gene (6 bases). CDR1 and CDR2 (germline): SGHRS, YFSETQ. V shed 4 bases and J shed 5 bases, with 15 bases lying between them. This CDR3 is built from 14 residues.

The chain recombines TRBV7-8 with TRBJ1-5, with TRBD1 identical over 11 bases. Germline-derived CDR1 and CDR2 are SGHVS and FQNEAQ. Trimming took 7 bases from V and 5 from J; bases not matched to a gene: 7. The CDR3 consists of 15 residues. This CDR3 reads CASTPGGQGDQPQHF. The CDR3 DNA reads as TGTGCCAGCACCCCCGGGGGACAGGGGGATCAGCCCCAGCATTTT.

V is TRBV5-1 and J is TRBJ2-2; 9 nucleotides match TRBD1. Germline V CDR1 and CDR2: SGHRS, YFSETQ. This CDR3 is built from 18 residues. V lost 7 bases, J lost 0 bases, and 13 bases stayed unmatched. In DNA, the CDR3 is TGCGCCAGCCTACTAAACCCTGGGACAGGGTCGAACACCGGGGAGCTGTTTTTT. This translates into CASLLNPGTGSNTGELFF.

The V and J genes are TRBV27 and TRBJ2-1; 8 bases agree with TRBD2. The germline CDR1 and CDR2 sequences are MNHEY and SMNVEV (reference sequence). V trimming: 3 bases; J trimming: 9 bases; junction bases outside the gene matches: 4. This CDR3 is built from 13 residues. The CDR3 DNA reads TGTGCCAGCAGTTTGCGGGGGGTGAGTGAGCAGTTCTTC. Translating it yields CASSLRGVSEQFF.

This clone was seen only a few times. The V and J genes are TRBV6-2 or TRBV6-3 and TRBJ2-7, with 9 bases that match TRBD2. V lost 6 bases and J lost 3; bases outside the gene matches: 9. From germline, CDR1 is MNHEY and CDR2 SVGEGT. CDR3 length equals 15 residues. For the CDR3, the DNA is TGTGCCAGCAGCCGAGGACTAGCGCTTGGCTACGAGCAGTACTTC. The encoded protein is CASSRGLALGYEQYF.

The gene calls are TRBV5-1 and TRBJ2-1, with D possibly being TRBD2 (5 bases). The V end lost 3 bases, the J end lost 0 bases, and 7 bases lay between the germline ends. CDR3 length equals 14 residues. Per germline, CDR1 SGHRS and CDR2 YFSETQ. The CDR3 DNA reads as TGCGCCAGCAGCTCCGGACTCTCCTACAATGAGCAGTTCTTC. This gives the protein CASSSGLSYNEQFF.

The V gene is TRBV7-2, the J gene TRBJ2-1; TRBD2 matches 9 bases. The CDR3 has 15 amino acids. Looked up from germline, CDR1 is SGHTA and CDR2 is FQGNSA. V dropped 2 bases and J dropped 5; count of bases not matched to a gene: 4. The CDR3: CASSLHSGGNNEQFF. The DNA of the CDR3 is TGTGCCAGCAGCTTACACAGCGGGGGGAACAATGAGCAGTTCTTC.

CDR3 in DNA: TGTGCCAGTACCGCAAGGGGCAATACCGGGGGCTATGGCTACACCTTC. It translates to CASTARGNTGGYGYTF. The V gene is TRBV19, the J gene TRBJ1-2; the D gene is possibly TRBD1 (5 bases). CDR3 size: 16 residues. Germline-derived CDR1 and CDR2 are LNHDA and SQIVND (reference sequence). The V gene lost 7 bases and the J gene lost 4 bases, with 22 bases spanning the gap.

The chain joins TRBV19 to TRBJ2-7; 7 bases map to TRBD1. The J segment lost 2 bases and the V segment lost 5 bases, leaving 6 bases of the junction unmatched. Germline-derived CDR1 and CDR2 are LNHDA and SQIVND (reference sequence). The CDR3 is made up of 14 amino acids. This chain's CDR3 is CASSDREMAYEQYF. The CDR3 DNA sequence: TGTGCCAGTAGTGACAGGGAAATGGCCTACGAGCAGTACTTC.

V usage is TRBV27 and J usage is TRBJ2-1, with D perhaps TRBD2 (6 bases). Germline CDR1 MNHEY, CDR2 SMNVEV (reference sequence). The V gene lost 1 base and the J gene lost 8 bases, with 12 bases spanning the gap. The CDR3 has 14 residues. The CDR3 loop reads CASSLLRGGDEQFF. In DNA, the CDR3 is TGTGCCAGCAGTTTATTGCGGGGAGGCGATGAGCAGTTCTTC.

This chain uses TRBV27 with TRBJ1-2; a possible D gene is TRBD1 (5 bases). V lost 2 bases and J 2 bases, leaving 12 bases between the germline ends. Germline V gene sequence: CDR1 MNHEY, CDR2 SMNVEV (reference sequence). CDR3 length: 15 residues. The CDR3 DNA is TGTGCCAGCAGTTTAGGAGGGACTGGGAACTATGGCTACACCTTC. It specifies CASSLGGTGNYGYTF.

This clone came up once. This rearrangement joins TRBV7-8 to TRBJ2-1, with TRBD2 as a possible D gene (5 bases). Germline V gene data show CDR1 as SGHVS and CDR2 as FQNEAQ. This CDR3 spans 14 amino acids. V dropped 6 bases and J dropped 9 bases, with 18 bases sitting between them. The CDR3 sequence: CASRAASVEGEQFF. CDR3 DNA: TGTGCCAGCAGAGCGGCGTCCGTCGAGGGTGAGCAGTTCTTC.

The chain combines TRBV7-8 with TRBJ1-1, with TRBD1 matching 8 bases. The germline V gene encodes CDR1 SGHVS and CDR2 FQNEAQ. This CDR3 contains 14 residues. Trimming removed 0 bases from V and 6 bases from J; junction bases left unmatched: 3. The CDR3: CASSLADREAEAFF. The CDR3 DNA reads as TGTGCCAGCAGCTTAGCGGACAGGGAAGCTGAAGCTTTCTTT.

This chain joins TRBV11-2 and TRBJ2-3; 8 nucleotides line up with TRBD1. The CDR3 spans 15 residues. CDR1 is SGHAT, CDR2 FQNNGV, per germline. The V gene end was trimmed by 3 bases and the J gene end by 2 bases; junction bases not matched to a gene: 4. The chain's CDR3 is CASSFRGRPTDTQYF. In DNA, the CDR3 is TGTGCCAGCAGCTTCAGGGGGCGCCCCACAGATACGCAGTATTTT.

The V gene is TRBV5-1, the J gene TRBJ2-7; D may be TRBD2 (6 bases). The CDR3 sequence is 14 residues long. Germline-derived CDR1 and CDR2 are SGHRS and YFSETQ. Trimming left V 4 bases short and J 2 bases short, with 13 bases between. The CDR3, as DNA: TGCGCCAGCAGCGCCTCAGCGGGTGCCTACGAGCAGTACTTC. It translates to CASSASAGAYEQYF.